This is a list of T cell receptor beta chains from one sample in a study of control samples from healthy donors and cancer patients. Here immunoSEQ multiplex PCR was the method, and the copy in TCRdb shows in-frame clones only, minus some. The sample consists of about 50,000 clones, approximately 91% of them appearing once. What was sequenced was PBMCs. The receptors were sampled from a middle-aged man with head and neck cancer. Both conserved end residues are part of each CDR3. A D gene is named only where the DNA matches it firmly. The listing skips clone size in some rows; elsewhere it reads once, few, many or a size class.

j_call,d_call,clone_size,v_call,cdr3_nt,cdr3_aa
TRBJ2-3,TRBD1,-,TRBV5-4,TGTGCCAGCAGTGACTTGGACAGGGGTACAGATACGCAGTATTTT,CASSDLDRGTDTQYF
TRBJ2-7,-,-,TRBV2,TGTGCCAGCTACGAGGGGGGTGCAACACAATATAACTACGAGCAGTACTTC,CASYEGGATQYNYEQYF
TRBJ2-3,TRBD1,-,TRBV5-1,TGCGCCAGCAGCTTGGCAAAGACAGGGGGCATAAAGAGCACAGATACGCAGTATTTT,CASSLAKTGGIKSTDTQYF
TRBJ1-2,TRBD1,-,TRBV20-1,TGCAGTGCTAGTGACCCAAGGCGACAGGGTGGTAACTATGGCTACACCTTC,CSASDPRRQGGNYGYTF
TRBJ2-1,TRBD1,-,TRBV28,TGTGCCAGCAGTCTCGGGACAGGAGGTTACAATGAGCAGTTCTTC,CASSLGTGGYNEQFF
TRBJ2-4,-,-,TRBV7-2,TGTGCCAGCACCTTGTACTCGGGCCACAACATTCAGTACTTC,CASTLYSGHNIQYF
TRBJ2-7,TRBD2,-,TRBV4-2,TGTGCCAGCAGCTCGAGCGGGGGGACCTACGAGCAGTACTTC,CASSSSGGTYEQYF
TRBJ1-2,-,-,TRBV11-2,TGTGCCAGCAGCTTACCACAGGCGTACGGGGGCTACACCTTC,CASSLPQAYGGYTF
TRBJ1-1,-,-,TRBV29-1,TGCAGCGTTGAAGAGGGGTGGTCAGAGTGTGAAGCTTTCTTT,CSVEEGWSECEAFF
TRBJ2-5,-,-,TRBV28,TGTGCCAGCAGTCCATCGGTGGGGGCTTCAGAGACCCAGTACTTC,CASSPSVGASETQYF
TRBJ2-7,-,-,TRBV28,TGTGCCAGCAGTTTACCTGGACGGCCCCAAGGGTACTTC,CASSLPGRPQGYF
TRBJ1-2,-,once,TRBV28,TGTGCCAGCAGACAGGCTAAATATGGCTACACCTTC,CASRQAKYGYTF
TRBJ2-2,-,-,TRBV6-2/TRBV6-3,TGTGCCAGCAGTCATAAAGGACCCGGGGAGCTGTTTTTT,CASSHKGPGELFF
TRBJ1-2,-,-,TRBV6-5,TGTGCCAGCAGTCGTGACAGGTTTGGCTACACCTTC,CASSRDRFGYTF
TRBJ2-5,TRBD2,few,TRBV5-1,TGCGCCAGCAGCCTCCCGCGGACTAGCGGGAGGAACGAGACCCAGTACTTC,CASSLPRTSGRNETQYF
TRBJ1-1,TRBD1,-,TRBV7-2,TGTGCCAGCAGCGGTACAGGGGGCCTGAACACTGAAGCTTTCTTT,CASSGTGGLNTEAFF
TRBJ2-3,TRBD2,-,TRBV27,TGTGCCAGCAGTTTATCCCCGGGTCGACTAGCGGGAAACACAGATACGCAGTATTTT,CASSLSPGRLAGNTDTQYF
TRBJ1-2,-,-,TRBV6-2/TRBV6-3,TGTGCCAGCAGTTACGGGGCTAACTATGGCTACACCTTC,CASSYGANYGYTF
TRBJ1-4,-,-,TRBV15,TGTGCCACCAGCAGAGAAGGGGGACGGGATGAAAAACTGTTTTTT,CATSREGGRDEKLFF
TRBJ2-2,-,-,TRBV5-6,TGTGCCAGCAGCTTGGTTGGAGGCCCGAGCACCGGGGAGCTGTTTTTT,CASSLVGGPSTGELFF
TRBJ2-7,TRBD2,-,TRBV19,TGTGCCAGTAACCAGCAGGGACTAGCGGTGAACGAGCAGTACTTC,CASNQQGLAVNEQYF
TRBJ1-4,-,-,TRBV4-3,TGCGCCAGCAGCCAAGAAAGGGTCGGGGTGAAACTGTTTTTT,CASSQERVGVKLFF
TRBJ2-7,-,once,TRBV3-1/TRBV3-2,TGTGCCAGCAGCCAAGAAGGAAAAGACTACGAGCAGTACTTC,CASSQEGKDYEQYF
TRBJ1-1,-,-,TRBV21-1,TGTGCCAGCAGCAAAGTGAGGCTTCCCGTGAACACTGAAGCTTTCTTT,CASSKVRLPVNTEAFF
TRBJ2-6,-,-,TRBV9,TGTGCCAGCAGCCCCTCTGGGGCCAACGTCCTGACTTTC,CASSPSGANVLTF
TRBJ2-1,TRBD2,-,TRBV19,TGTGCCAGTAGCGGTGGGCGGGAGGCTCCCGAGAATGAGCAGTTCTTC,CASSGGREAPENEQFF
TRBJ1-1,-,-,TRBV28,TGTGCCAGCAGTTCCAGGGGTGGATTAATGAACACTGAAGCTTTCTTT,CASSSRGGLMNTEAFF
TRBJ2-1,-,-,TRBV5-1,TGCGCCAGCAGCTCCACTCTCCCACGTTCCAATGAGCAGTTCTTC,CASSSTLPRSNEQFF
TRBJ1-4,TRBD1,-,TRBV27,TGTGCCAGCAGTTCACTCAGGGGGCTAACTAATGAAAAACTGTTTTTT,CASSSLRGLTNEKLFF
TRBJ2-1,TRBD1,-,TRBV27,TGTGCCAGCACCCCGACAGGGGGCTTCCCTGGTGAGCAGTTCTTC,CASTPTGGFPGEQFF
TRBJ2-1,TRBD2,-,TRBV19,TGTGCCAGTAGTATTACCGGTGGGGAGGGCGATGAGCAGTTCTTC,CASSITGGEGDEQFF
TRBJ2-1,-,-,TRBV21-1,TGTGCCAGCAGCAGTAGCGGGAGAATCAACAATGAGCAGTTCTTC,CASSSSGRINNEQFF
TRBJ2-2,TRBD2,-,TRBV11-2,TGTGCCAGCAGCTCCCTAGCGGGGGGAAGCCGCACCGGGGAGCTGTTTTTT,CASSSLAGGSRTGELFF
TRBJ2-3,-,-,TRBV10-3,TGTGCCACCTCAGCTAGCGCGACTAGCACAGATACGCAGTATTTT,CATSASATSTDTQYF
TRBJ2-3,TRBD1,-,TRBV6-6,TGTGCCAGCAGTCCCCCCCCAGGGACAGGGGGAGATACGCAGTATTTT,CASSPPPGTGGDTQYF
TRBJ2-7,-,-,TRBV7-8,TGTGCCAGCAGCTCATCAGGGGTCGGGGAGCAGTACTTC,CASSSSGVGEQYF
TRBJ2-3,-,-,TRBV6-2/TRBV6-3,TGTGCCAGCAGTAACCGGGCATACAGGGCCGGGACCCCTCGCGATACGCAGTATTTT,CASSNRAYRAGTPRDTQYF
TRBJ2-1,TRBD2,-,TRBV2,TGTGCCAACGCCGGGACTAGCGGGATCGGTGAGCAGTTCTTC,CANAGTSGIGEQFF
TRBJ1-6,TRBD1,-,TRBV18,TGTGCCAGCTCACCACGCCCGGGACAGACCGATTCACCCCTCCACTTT,CASSPRPGQTDSPLHF
TRBJ2-5,TRBD2,few,TRBV28,TGTGCCAGCAGTTTATCCCTCGTGCGGGGGGACGTCTGGGAGACCCAGTACTTC,CASSLSLVRGDVWETQYF
TRBJ1-2,TRBD1,-,TRBV2,TGTGCCAGCGGAACAGGGGCGCCTAACTATGGCTACACCTTC,CASGTGAPNYGYTF
TRBJ2-5,TRBD1,few,TRBV28,TGTGCCAGCAGTTTATACGCAGGGGGCCGAGAGACCCAGTACTTC,CASSLYAGGRETQYF
TRBJ2-2,-,few,TRBV2,TGTGCCAGCAGGGAGGGCCAGGGGAACACCGGGGAGCTGTTTTTT,CASREGQGNTGELFF
TRBJ2-3,-,-,TRBV5-1,TGCGCCAGCACTGGCGGGTATACGCAGTATTTT,CASTGGYTQYF
TRBJ2-7,TRBD1,-,TRBV14,TGTGCCAGCAGCCAAGCGGTCGGGACAGGGGACACCTACGAGCAGTACTTC,CASSQAVGTGDTYEQYF
TRBJ2-1,TRBD1,once,TRBV18,TGTGCCAGCTCACTCCTACCCGGGACAGGCCCCAATGAGCAGTTCTTC,CASSLLPGTGPNEQFF
TRBJ2-1,-,-,TRBV7-9,TGTGCCACGAGGGGGGGTGCGTTCTTC,CATRGGAFF
TRBJ2-5,TRBD1,once,TRBV14,TGTGCCAGCAGCCGACGGGACAGGCGTCAAGAGACCCAGTACTTC,CASSRRDRRQETQYF
TRBJ1-4,-,-,TRBV19,TGTGCCAGTAGTGCTCGGACACCCGGTGAAAAACTGTTTTTT,CASSARTPGEKLFF
TRBJ1-6,TRBD1,once,TRBV13,TGTGCCAGCAGCTTGGGGACCGGGACAGTACCGTTGGAAAATTCACCCCTCCACTTT,CASSLGTGTVPLENSPLHF